This record looks at one TCR beta chain sequence and its context. Its matching antigen is unknown. The germline CDR1 and CDR2 sequences are SGHTA and FQGNSA. The CDR3 has 16 amino acids. V lost 2 bases, J lost 0 bases, and 14 bases lay in between. TRB rearrangements spanning V, D and J were amplified using mixed TRB-A/B primers. TCRdb redid the calling of the multiplex PCR reads with MiXCR, one entry per CDR3 protein. Of approximately 3,000 distinct CDR3 sequences listed, 30% to 45% are singletons. These data are taken from a study of T cell repertoires in aging, cancer and after chemotherapy. As for the study in general: Six age groups, ranging from 30 or younger to 70 or older, included the donors.

Peripheral blood genomic DNA, not sorted cells or RNA, was the template. General study findings and limits: Healthy donors lost TCR diversity with age mainly through richness, cancer patients through richness and evenness. Untreated cancer patients had significantly lower blood TCR diversity than age-matched healthy donors.

V is TRBV7-2 and J is TRBJ2-7, with D tentatively TRBD2 (6 bases). The clonotype comes from a human donor with a solid tumor. Sequenced: blood. Written as DNA, the CDR3 is TGTGCCAGCAGCTTAAGTGGCGGGACCTACTCCTACGAGCAGTACTTC. Residues: CASSLSGGTYSYEQYF.